The rows below give T cell receptor beta chains drawn from one sample of a study of human thymus T cells. The data were produced by immunoSEQ multiplex PCR, yet TCRdb's version contains in-frame clones alone and is incomplete. In the table there are fewer than 55,000 clones, over 85% of which are singletons. The material sequenced was blood. These receptors all come from a boy less than two years old with a congenital heart defect but otherwise immunologically healthy. The CDR3 runs from the conserved cysteine through the conserved F or W. Fields, in order: V gene, D gene, CDR3 length, J gene, CDR3 protein. A D gene is named only where the DNA matches it firmly.

TRBV6-6	-	13	TRBJ1-2	CASSYFIEGGYTF
TRBV5-6	-	14	TRBJ2-6	CASSAPPGANVLTF
TRBV7-2	TRBD1	14	TRBJ2-5	CASSLRDRGETQYF
TRBV4-3	-	13	TRBJ2-1	CASSQDRDDEQFF
TRBV6-5	-	13	TRBJ1-5	CASSYQYNQPQHF
TRBV28	TRBD2	17	TRBJ2-3	CASSLWTSGGGYDTQYF
TRBV15	TRBD2	15	TRBJ2-5	CATSLTSGGKETQYF
TRBV5-1	-	13	TRBJ2-7	CASSLTGAGEQYF
TRBV9	-	14	TRBJ1-2	CASSPRQVNYGYTF
TRBV9	-	13	TRBJ2-4	CASSVATGDIQYF
TRBV4-1	-	12	TRBJ2-7	CASSQGGYEQYF
TRBV29-1	TRBD1	12	TRBJ2-5	CSLGQGDETQYF
TRBV15	-	15	TRBJ2-1	CATSAAYQAYNEQFF
TRBV6-6	TRBD1	13	TRBJ1-1	CASSLDRDTEAFF